Shown below are 25 T cell receptor beta chains from a single sample sequenced in a study of cytomegalovirus exposure and HLA in healthy donors. PCR involved 60 Vbeta and 13 Jbeta primers. Clones were read by immunoSEQ multiplex PCR, and TCRdb kept only the in-frame ones, dropping some. The data hold about 170,000 clones, with under 90% observed a single time. Sequencing input: PBMCs. These receptors came from a male donor in good health and CMV-seronegative.

Here the CDR3 reads CASSRPGQGAFSGANVLTF. The CDR3 coding sequence is TGTGCCAGTAGTCGGCCTGGGCAGGGGGCGTTCTCTGGGGCCAACGTCCTGACTTTC. This sequence joins TRBV19 and TRBJ2-6; TRBD1 aligns across 8 bases. Trimming took 5 bases from V and 0 from J; bases not matched to a gene: 12. Germline V gene data show CDR1 as LNHDA and CDR2 as SQIVND (reference sequence). The CDR3 spans 19 residues. The full variable domain, rest sourced from reference TRBV19 and TRBJ2-6, is DGGITQSPKYLFRKEGQNVTLSCEQNLNHDAMYWYRQDPGQGLRLIYYSQIVNDFQKGDIAEGYSVSREKKESFPLTVTSAQKNPTAFYLCASSRPGQGAFSGANVLTFGAGSRLTVL.

The J gene is TRBJ1-5, the V gene TRBV18, with a weak D call TRBD1 (6 bases). The CDR3 spans 15 residues. Germline V CDR1 and CDR2: KGHSH, LQKENI. Trimming removed 0 bases from V and 2 bases from J, with 8 bases in between. The CDR3 coding sequence is TGTGCCAGCTCACCACCCCCAGGGGGCAATCAGCCCCAGCATTTT. It yields the protein CASSPPPGGNQPQHF.

The gene calls are TRBV18 and TRBJ1-6, with 7 bases that match TRBD1. The CDR3 is 15 residues long. Germline CDR1 is KGHSH and CDR2 is LQKENI. With V trimmed by 3 bases and J by 2 bases, 1 base remained unmatched. As DNA, the CDR3 is TGTGCCAGCTCACCCGGGACAGCCTATAATTCACCCCTCCACTTT. Its protein is CASSPGTAYNSPLHF.

This clone was observed a few times. This chain connects TRBV7-9 to TRBJ2-3; TRBD2 aligns across 9 bases. V shed 0 bases, J shed 5 bases, and the junction held 3 bases outside the gene matches. The germline CDR1 and CDR2 sequences are SEHNR and FQNEAQ (reference sequence). The CDR3 runs to 15 residues. The CDR3 DNA is TGTGCCAGCAGCTTAGCGCTAGCGGGGCGAGATACGCAGTATTTT. It is translated as CASSLALAGRDTQYF.

The gene calls are TRBV5-1 and TRBJ2-5; unclear D gene. V shed 4 bases and J shed 0 bases, with 4 bases lying between them. In germline, CDR1 is SGHRS, CDR2 YFSETQ. The CDR3 is 12 amino acids. CDR3 DNA sequence: TGCGCCAGCAGCCCATACCAAGAGACCCAGTACTTC. It codes for CASSPYQETQYF.

For the CDR3, the DNA is TGTGCCAGCAGTCGACAGGGGTTAGACTATGGCTACACCTTC. It codes for CASSRQGLDYGYTF. The chain is built from TRBV14 and TRBJ1-2, with 8 bases lining up with TRBD1. V gave up 6 bases and J gave up 3 bases; unmatched junction bases: 6. The CDR3 spans 14 residues. The V gene's germline CDR1 is SGHDN and CDR2 FVKESK.

The chain combines TRBV5-1 with TRBJ2-3; D is possibly TRBD2 (6 bases). Per the germline V gene, CDR1 is SGHRS and CDR2 is YFSETQ. The CDR3 spans 14 residues. The V and J ends lost 4 bases and 0 bases respectively, with 9 bases between them. CDR3 coding DNA: TGCGCCAGCAGCAAGGGGACTAGCACAGATACGCAGTATTTT. Protein sequence: CASSKGTSTDTQYF.

The chain couples TRBV19 to TRBJ2-2; no firm D call. Per the germline V gene, CDR1 is LNHDA and CDR2 is SQIVND (reference sequence). Trimming stripped 4 bases from V and 8 bases from J, with 5 bases between. The CDR3 covers 11 residues. CDR3 protein: CASSRAGELFF. In nucleotides, the CDR3 is TGTGCCAGTAGTAGGGCTGGGGAGCTGTTTTTT.

This clone turned up a few times. This sequence joins TRBV12-5 and TRBJ2-5, with D possibly matching TRBD2 (5 bases). The J call is uncertain, as TRBJ2-7 better fits the DNA end. The CDR3 extends over 14 amino acids. Per germline, CDR1 LGHNT and CDR2 FRNRAP. CDR3 amino acids: CASARSGGLYEQYF. The CDR3 DNA follows: TGTGCTAGTGCCAGGTCTGGCGGGCTCTACGAGCAGTACTTC.

The rearrangement links TRBV11-2 to TRBJ2-2; 8 nucleotides align to TRBD2. This CDR3 spans 16 amino acids. The germline V gene has CDR1 SGHAT and CDR2 FQNNGV. The junction had 5 bases not matched to a gene; V was cut back by 1 base and J by 4 bases. For the CDR3, the DNA is TGTGCCAGCAGCTTAGCGGGACTAGAGGTCACCGGGGAGCTGTTTTTT. It translates to CASSLAGLEVTGELFF.

The rearrangement links TRBV29-1 to TRBJ2-5; TRBD2 matches 11 bases. The CDR3 totals 13 residues. The germline V gene encodes CDR1 SQVTM and CDR2 ANQGSEA. V trimming: 4 bases; J trimming: 5 bases; junction bases outside the gene matches: 3. CDR3 bases: TGCAGCGTTGTAAGACTAGCGGGGGAGACCCAGTACTTC. Its protein is CSVVRLAGETQYF.

This chain's CDR3 is CASSTPGRTSGAETQYF. The CDR3 region has the DNA TGTGCCAGCAGTACTCCCGGCCGGACTAGCGGAGCAGAGACCCAGTACTTC. V usage is TRBV28 and J usage is TRBJ2-5; TRBD2 aligns across 10 bases. Germline values: CDR1 MDHEN, CDR2 SYDVKM. The junction had 13 bases not matched to a gene; V was cut back by 5 bases and J by 4 bases. The CDR3 length is 17 residues.

The J gene is TRBJ2-5, the V gene TRBV7-3; 9 bases match TRBD1. The germline CDR1 and CDR2 sequences are SGHTA and FQGTGA. The CDR3 runs 15 residues. Trimming at V came to 2 bases and at J to 5 bases, leaving 6 bases not matched to a gene. CDR3 in DNA: TGTGCCAGCAGCTTAGCCGACAGGGGGGACGAGACCCAGTACTTC. It codes for CASSLADRGDETQYF.

The genes are TRBV7-6 and TRBJ2-5; TRBD2 aligns across 12 bases. The CDR3 is 16 residues long. J gave up 1 base and V 5 bases, and 5 bases lay outside the gene matches. The V gene's germline CDR1 is SGHVS and CDR2 FNYEAQ. The CDR3 DNA follows: TGTGCCAGCAGCGGTACTAGCGGGGGGATCCAAGAGACCCAGTACTTC. It codes for CASSGTSGGIQETQYF.

This sequence joins TRBV9 and TRBJ2-2; TRBD1 aligns across 8 bases. Germline CDR1 SGDLS, CDR2 YYNGEE. The CDR3 runs 16 residues. J lost 5 bases, V lost 4 bases, and 10 bases had no gene match. The CDR3 here is CASSSPSGGRTGELFF. The CDR3 DNA reads as TGTGCCAGCAGCTCCCCCTCAGGGGGCCGTACCGGGGAGCTGTTTTTT.

The CDR3 DNA follows: TGTGCCAGCAGCCAAGATCGGGGTGCTGGGTTGTGGGAGACCCAGTACTTC. Translating gives CASSQDRGAGLWETQYF. The genes are TRBV14 and TRBJ2-5, with D possibly matching TRBD2 (5 bases). The CDR3 is made up of 17 amino acids. The germline V and J ends were trimmed by 0 bases and 5 bases, with 19 bases remaining between them. Per the germline V gene, CDR1 is SGHDN and CDR2 is FVKESK.

The chain combines TRBV7-9 with TRBJ2-3, with TRBD1 matching 7 bases. Germline V lookup: CDR1 SEHNR, CDR2 FQNEAQ (reference sequence). This CDR3 has 13 amino acids. This CDR3 is CSGSRTQGNTQYF. CDR3 DNA sequence: TGTTCCGGCAGCAGGACACAGGGGAATACGCAGTATTTT. Supplemented by reference TRBV7-9 and TRBJ2-3, the full variable domain reads DTGVSQNPRHKITKRGQNVTFRCDPISEHNRLYWYRQTLGQGPEFLTYFQNEAQLEKSRLLSDRFSAERPKGSFSTLEIQRTEQGDSAMYLCSGSRTQGNTQYFGPGTRLTVL.

The V and J genes are TRBV5-1 and TRBJ1-2; 10 positions match TRBD1. Germline CDR1 is SGHRS and CDR2 is YFSETQ. The CDR3 loop spans 15 amino acids. V dropped 4 bases and J dropped 6; count of bases not matched to a gene: 9. Here the CDR3 reads CASSQNGDRGDGYTF. For the CDR3, the DNA is TGCGCCAGCAGCCAGAACGGGGACAGGGGAGATGGCTACACCTTC.

The chain is built from TRBV21-1 and TRBJ1-1. TRBV21-1 has pseudogene status. The CDR3 runs 14 residues. DNA of the CDR3: TGTGTCAGCAGCAAAGTAGAGAGGAACACTGAAGCTTTCTTT. This gives the protein CVSSKVERNTEAFF.

The chain carries TRBV27 and TRBJ2-7; D may be TRBD1 (6 bases). The germline V and J ends were trimmed by 2 bases and 6 bases, with 17 bases remaining between them. CDR1 and CDR2 from the germline V gene are MNHEY and SMNVEV (reference sequence). This CDR3 region has 15 residues. The chain's CDR3 is CASSLALQGIGEQYF. CDR3 nucleotide sequence: TGTGCCAGCAGTTTAGCTCTCCAGGGGATCGGCGAGCAGTACTTC.

The V gene is TRBV13, the J gene TRBJ1-3; D is undetermined. The V gene lost 1 base and the J gene lost 4 bases, with 8 bases spanning the gap. This CDR3 comprises 14 residues. Germline CDR1 PRHDT, CDR2 FYEKMQ (reference sequence). CDR3 coding DNA: TGTGCCAGCAGCTTAGAACGAGGAGGAAACACCATATATTTT. The encoded protein is CASSLERGGNTIYF.

This chain connects TRBV10-3 to TRBJ1-1, with D perhaps TRBD1 (6 bases). The CDR3 loop spans 12 amino acids. Germline values: CDR1 ENHRY, CDR2 SYGVKD. Trimming removed 11 bases at V and 10 bases at J, with 20 bases between. CDR3 amino acids: CAANASGGRAFF. CDR3 sequence (DNA): TGTGCCGCCAATGCATCGGGGGGGCGAGCTTTCTTT.

This chain links TRBV5-6 with TRBJ2-7, with 8 nucleotides matching TRBD1. Trimming removed 3 bases from V and 2 bases from J; junction bases left unmatched: 4. Germline values: CDR1 SGHDT, CDR2 YYEEEE. The CDR3 is 14 amino acids. The CDR3 nucleotides read TGTGCCAGCAGCTCGGCACAGGGGGCCTACGAGCAGTACTTC. The encoded protein is CASSSAQGAYEQYF.

The rearrangement joins TRBV10-3 to TRBJ2-1, with TRBD2 matching over 7 bases. CDR3 length: 15 residues. The V gene end was trimmed by 7 bases and the J gene end by 0 bases; junction bases not matched to a gene: 6. Germline values: CDR1 ENHRY, CDR2 SYGVKD. The CDR3: CAIKGGSSSYNEQFF. In nucleotides, the CDR3 is TGTGCCATCAAGGGCGGGAGCAGCTCCTACAATGAGCAGTTCTTC.

This clone was recorded once. V usage is TRBV6-6 and J usage is TRBJ2-1; 8 bases map to TRBD2. The CDR3 is 14 residues long. V gave up 0 bases and J gave up 8 bases; unmatched junction bases: 3. Per germline, CDR1 MNHNY and CDR2 SVGAGI (reference sequence). The CDR3 protein is CASSYSTGRDEQFF. CDR3 nucleotides: TGTGCCAGCAGTTACTCGACCGGGAGGGATGAGCAGTTCTTC.